One and the same sample provided the 15 T cell receptor beta chains below, sequenced in a study of shared clonotypes between healthy human individuals. Sequencing was performed with immunoSEQ multiplex PCR; in TCRdb, only in-frame clones are kept and a portion is missing. The repertoire has some 1,900,000 clones, roughly 94% of them found once; the top ten carry more than 0.95%. Terminally differentiated effector memory CD45RA+ cells were left out of the naive CD8 fraction, which was CD45RO-negative and positively selected for CCR7. Input material: naive CD8+ T cells sorted from blood. Receptors were obtained from a man in his late teens or twenties in good health.

The chain joins TRBV6-5 to TRBJ1-5; 12 nucleotides agree with TRBD1. The CDR3 has 15 residues. Germline CDR1 and CDR2: MNHEY and SVGAGI. V gave up 4 bases and J gave up 7 bases; unmatched junction bases: 5. The CDR3 is CASSSGTGGIQPQHF. Here the CDR3 DNA reads TGTGCCAGCAGTTCCGGGACAGGGGGCATCCAGCCCCAGCATTTT.

The genes are TRBV18 and TRBJ2-1; 8 bases are shared with TRBD2. Germline assignment: CDR1 KGHSH and CDR2 LQKENI. This CDR3 has 16 amino acids. V trimming: 6 bases; J trimming: 1 base; junction bases outside the gene matches: 8. CDR3 protein: CASSLPSGSSYNEQFF. The CDR3 nucleotides read TGTGCCAGCTCCCTTCCCAGCGGGAGTTCCTACAATGAGCAGTTCTTC.

The chain combines TRBV5-4 with TRBJ2-3, with 7 bases lining up with TRBD2. CDR3 length: 15 residues. The V and J ends lost 0 bases and 5 bases, in that order; junction bases with no gene match: 6. Germline V CDR1 and CDR2: SGHNT, YYREEE (reference sequence). The CDR3 here is CASSLAPPGGDTQYF. The CDR3 DNA reads TGTGCCAGCAGCTTGGCCCCTCCGGGGGGAGATACGCAGTATTTT.

The CDR3 DNA reads as TGTGCCAGCAGTTATCGGGAAAGTAGGGATGAGCAGTTCTTC. This sequence encodes CASSYRESRDEQFF. The rearrangement links TRBV6-5 to TRBJ2-1; D may be TRBD2 (5 bases). CDR1 and CDR2 from the germline V gene are MNHEY and SVGAGI. V lost 3 bases, J lost 8 bases, and 14 bases lay in between. There are 14 residues in the CDR3.

The chain recombines TRBV5-1 with TRBJ2-2; tentative D call: TRBD2 (5 bases). The CDR3 consists of 16 residues. CDR1 is SGHRS, CDR2 YFSETQ, per germline. V was cut by 1 base and J by 7 bases, with 17 bases left in between. The DNA for the CDR3 is TGCGCCAGCAGCTTGTCTCTCATGGAGGAGGTCGGGGAGCTGTTTTTT. Translating gives CASSLSLMEEVGELFF.

The rearrangement joins TRBV6-5 to TRBJ2-7, with 9 bases aligning to TRBD1. The CDR3 runs to 15 residues. The germline V gene has CDR1 MNHEY and CDR2 SVGAGI. With 5 bases clipped from V and 1 base from J, the junction kept 6 bases outside the gene matches. CDR3 nucleotides: TGTGCCAGCAGTCAAATGACAGGGGGGTCCTACGAGCAGTACTTC. It yields the protein CASSQMTGGSYEQYF.

This chain joins TRBV6-5 and TRBJ2-5, with TRBD2 matching 9 bases. CDR1 is MNHEY, CDR2 SVGAGI, per germline. This CDR3 contains 13 residues. Losses at the gene ends were 7 bases for V and 1 base for J; bases not matched to a gene: 1. The CDR3 region is CASNSGGQETQYF. CDR3 DNA sequence: TGTGCCAGCAATAGCGGGGGCCAAGAGACCCAGTACTTC.

In this sample, this clone turned up once. For the CDR3, the DNA is TGCGCCAGCAGTGAGTTCCGCCTAGCGGCGTCGTACAATGAGCAGTTCTTC. This codes for CASSEFRLAASYNEQFF. The rearrangement links TRBV10-2 to TRBJ2-1; 7 nucleotides agree with TRBD2. The CDR3 sequence is 17 residues long. The ends lost 1 base at V and 4 bases at J; junction bases unmatched: 10. Germline V gene lookup returns CDR1 WSHSY and CDR2 SAAADI.

V is TRBV27 and J is TRBJ2-1; 9 nucleotides line up with TRBD2. After removal of 7 bases from V and 6 bases from J, the junction contained 7 bases not matched to a gene. This CDR3 has 14 amino acids. The germline gives CDR1 MNHEY, CDR2 SMNVEV (reference sequence). The CDR3 DNA reads TGTGCCAGCAAGTCTAGCGGGGCCCTCAATGAGCAGTTCTTC. This gives the protein CASKSSGALNEQFF.

J is TRBJ2-1 and V is TRBV29-1, with 10 nucleotides matching TRBD2. V was pared by 5 bases and J by 5 bases, with 6 bases of the junction left unmatched. The CDR3 extends over 14 amino acids. Germline V lookup: CDR1 SQVTM, CDR2 ANQGSEA. In DNA form, the CDR3 reads TGCAGCGTTTGGCTAGCGGGAGTCCACAATGAGCAGTTCTTC. This codes for CSVWLAGVHNEQFF.

The chain combines TRBV15 with TRBJ2-1; a possible D gene is TRBD1 (6 bases). Germline V lookup: CDR1 LNHNV, CDR2 YYDKDF (reference sequence). This CDR3 has 14 residues. V lost 5 bases and J lost 6, with 14 bases in between. The CDR3 reads CATSWTVEGNEQFF. The CDR3 DNA follows: TGTGCCACCAGCTGGACAGTTGAGGGCAATGAGCAGTTCTTC.

V is TRBV4-1 and J is TRBJ2-1; D uncertain. V lost 0 bases and J 10 bases, leaving 13 bases between the germline ends. The CDR3 spans 14 residues. CDR1 and CDR2 from the germline V gene are MGHRA and YSYEKL. The CDR3 nucleotides read TGCGCCAGCAGCCAAGATAGCCGCATTAACGAGCAGTTCTTC. This codes for CASSQDSRINEQFF.

This clone has a single count. V is TRBV28 and J is TRBJ2-7; no clear D gene. CDR1 and CDR2 from the germline V gene are MDHEN and SYDVKM. Deletions cut 5 bases from V and 2 bases from J, with 13 bases between. The CDR3 spans 14 residues. In DNA form, the CDR3 reads TGTGCCAGCAGTCTTGAGTTGGGCGCCTACGAGCAGTACTTC. It specifies CASSLELGAYEQYF.

V usage is TRBV18 and J usage is TRBJ2-2; 7 bases are a match to TRBD1. Germline V gene lookup returns CDR1 KGHSH and CDR2 LQKENI. Trimming cost V 6 bases and J 0 bases; bases outside gene matches: 7. This CDR3 has 16 residues. The CDR3 coding sequence is TGTGCCAGCTCTCCAAACAGGGGTGCGAACACCGGGGAGCTGTTTTTT. Protein: CASSPNRGANTGELFF.

This sequence joins TRBV10-3 and TRBJ2-3; D unresolved. Germline V gives CDR1 ENHRY, CDR2 SYGVKD. With 3 bases removed from V and 3 bases from J, the gap between germline ends came to 10 bases. CDR3 size: 14 residues. In DNA form, the CDR3 reads TGTGCCATCAGTGAAATAGGGTCGACAGATACGCAGTATTTT. Its protein product is CAISEIGSTDTQYF.